This T cell receptor (beta chain) comes out of a study of cytomegalovirus exposure and HLA in healthy donors. Across the whole study: About 85 million unique TCR sequences came from HLA-typed donors in an early release. Overall study results and limits: Across donors, sequencing depth was assumed by presence/absence analyses to be roughly uniform. Reportedly, cytomegalovirus status was diagnosed with high sensitivity and specificity. With later analysis, a missense DCLRE1C variant became linked to TCR beta V- and J-gene trimming.

Germline V CDR1 and CDR2: KGHSH, LQKENI. This CDR3 has 16 amino acids. V shed 3 bases and J shed 0 bases, with 9 bases lying between them. PCR primers comprised 60 Vbeta and 13 Jbeta primers. Sequencing used immunoSEQ multiplex PCR; TCRdb keeps in-frame clones, though not all of them. The sample yields over 65,000 clones, roughly 80% seen once. Notes on this clone: Its antigen is unknown.

This sequence joins TRBV18 and TRBJ2-6; no clear D. The clonotype originates from a woman aged 25 to 39 in good health and CMV-seropositive. Sequencing was carried out using PBMCs. In nucleotides, the CDR3 is TGTGCCAGCTCACCGGGCCAAACCTCTGGGGCCAACGTCCTGACTTTC. Residues: CASSPGQTSGANVLTF.